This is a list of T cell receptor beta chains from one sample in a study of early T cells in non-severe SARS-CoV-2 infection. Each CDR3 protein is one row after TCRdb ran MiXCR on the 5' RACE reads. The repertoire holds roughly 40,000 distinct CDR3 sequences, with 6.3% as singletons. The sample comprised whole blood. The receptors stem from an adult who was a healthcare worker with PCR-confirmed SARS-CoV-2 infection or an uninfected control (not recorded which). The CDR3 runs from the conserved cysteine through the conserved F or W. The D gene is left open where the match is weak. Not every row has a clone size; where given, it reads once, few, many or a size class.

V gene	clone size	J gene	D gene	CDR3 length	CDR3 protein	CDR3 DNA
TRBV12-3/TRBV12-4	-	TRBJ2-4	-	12	CASSQDRNIQYF	TGTGCCAGCAGTCAGGACAGAAACATTCAGTACTTC
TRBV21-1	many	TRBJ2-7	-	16	CASSKEQMASSYEQYF	TGTGCCAGCAGCAAAGAGCAGATGGCTAGCTCCTACGAGCAGTACTTC
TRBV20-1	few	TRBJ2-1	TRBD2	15	CSASMRGLAGDEQFF	TGCAGTGCCAGCATGCGCGGACTAGCGGGAGACGAGCAGTTCTTC
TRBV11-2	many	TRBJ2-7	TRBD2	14	CASRESGTPYEQYF	TGTGCCAGCAGGGAGAGCGGGACTCCCTACGAGCAGTACTTC
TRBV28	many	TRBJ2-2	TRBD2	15	CATTVGRSNTGELFF	TGTGCCACCACCGTCGGGAGGTCGAACACCGGGGAGCTGTTTTTT
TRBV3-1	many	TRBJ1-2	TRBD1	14	CASSQSEGAGGYTF	TGTGCCAGCAGCCAAAGTGAGGGGGCAGGCGGCTACACCTTC
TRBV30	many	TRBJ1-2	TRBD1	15	CAWSAPDRTSYGYTF	TGTGCCTGGAGTGCCCCGGACAGGACGAGCTATGGCTACACCTTC
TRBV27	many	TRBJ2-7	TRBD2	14	CASSFRLAGYEQYF	TGTGCCAGCTCTTTCCGACTAGCGGGCTACGAGCAGTACTTC
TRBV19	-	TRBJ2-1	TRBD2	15	CASSMASSGNNEQFF	TGTGCCAGTAGCATGGCGTCTAGCGGTAACAATGAGCAGTTCTTC
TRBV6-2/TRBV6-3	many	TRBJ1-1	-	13	CASRQGGNTEAFF	TGTGCCAGCAGACAAGGAGGGAACACTGAAGCTTTCTTT
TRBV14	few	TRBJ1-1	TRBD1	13	CASSRVQGAHAFF	TGTGCCAGCAGCCGAGTACAGGGGGCGCATGCTTTCTTT
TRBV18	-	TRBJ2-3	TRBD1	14	CASSRDRGTDTQYF	TGTGCCAGCTCACGAGACAGGGGGACAGATACGCAGTATTTT
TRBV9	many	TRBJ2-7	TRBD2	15	CASSVSGTSSYEQYF	TGTGCCAGCAGCGTATCCGGGACTAGCTCCTACGAGCAGTACTTC
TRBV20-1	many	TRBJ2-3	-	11	CSAEGIDTQYF	TGCAGTGCGGAGGGAATAGATACGCAGTATTTT
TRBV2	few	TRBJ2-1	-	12	CASSTDSREQFF	TGTGCCAGCAGTACAGACTCTAGGGAGCAGTTCTTC
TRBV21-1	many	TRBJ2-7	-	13	CASSGQGDYEQYF	TGTGCCAGCAGCGGACAGGGGGACTACGAGCAGTACTTC
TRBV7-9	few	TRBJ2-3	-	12	CASSPQEDTQYF	TGTGCCAGCAGCCCACAGGAGGATACGCAGTATTTT
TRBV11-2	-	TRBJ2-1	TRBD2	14	CASSPSGRAVEQFF	TGTGCCAGCAGCCCGAGCGGGAGGGCCGTTGAGCAGTTCTTC
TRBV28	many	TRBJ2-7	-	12	CASRGAYYEQYF	TGTGCCAGCAGGGGGGCCTACTACGAGCAGTACTTC
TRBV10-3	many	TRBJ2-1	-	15	CAISDSSRSYNEQFF	TGTGCCATCAGTGATTCCTCGCGCTCCTACAATGAGCAGTTCTTC
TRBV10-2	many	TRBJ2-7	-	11	CASRETYEQYF	TGCGCCAGCAGGGAGACCTACGAGCAGTACTTC
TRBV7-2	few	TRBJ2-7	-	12	CASSSPSYEQYF	TGTGCCAGCAGCTCCCCGTCCTACGAGCAGTACTTC
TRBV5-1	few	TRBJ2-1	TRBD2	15	CASSPPTGGPDEQFF	TGCGCCAGCAGCCCTCCGACGGGAGGGCCCGATGAGCAGTTCTTC
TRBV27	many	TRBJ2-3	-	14	CASTAISFTDTQYF	TGTGCCAGCACAGCGATAAGTTTCACAGATACGCAGTATTTT
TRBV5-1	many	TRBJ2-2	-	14	CASSLGQNTGELFF	TGCGCCAGCAGCTTGGGACAGAACACCGGGGAGCTGTTTTTT
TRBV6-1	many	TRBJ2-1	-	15	CASSNTFVSYNEQFF	TGTGCCAGCTCTAACACTTTTGTCTCCTACAATGAGCAGTTCTTC
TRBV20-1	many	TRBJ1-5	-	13	CSARGEANQPQHF	TGCAGTGCTAGGGGAGAGGCCAATCAGCCCCAGCATTTT
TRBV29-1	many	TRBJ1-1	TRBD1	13	CSVGTGGFTEAFF	TGCAGCGTTGGGACAGGGGGCTTTACTGAAGCTTTCTTT
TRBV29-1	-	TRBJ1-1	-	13	CSVERGSNTEAFF	TGCAGCGTTGAAAGGGGTTCGAACACTGAAGCTTTCTTT